This is a list of T cell receptor beta chains from one sample in a study of OX40 agonist ivuxolimab in advanced cancers. The protocol was immunoSEQ multiplex PCR, while the TCRdb copy is restricted to in-frame clones and leaves out a portion. The data contain more than 45,000 clones, roughly 88% of them singletons. The sequences come from CD4+ or CD8+ T cells sorted from blood, collected in a trial of the OX40 agonist ivuxolimab. Source of these receptors: an adult with an advanced solid tumor such as melanoma, head and neck, liver or kidney cancer. The CDR3 runs from the conserved cysteine through the conserved F or W. Fields, in order: clone size, V gene, D gene, J gene, CDR3 protein, CDR3 DNA. A D gene is named only where the DNA matches it firmly. Clone sizes are given selectively: once, few, many, or a class where the clone is expanded.

clone size: -
V gene: TRBV27
D gene: -
J gene: TRBJ1-1
CDR3 protein: CASSLSDLVGWNTEAFF
CDR3 DNA: TGTGCCAGCAGTTTATCCGACCTTGTGGGATGGAACACTGAAGCTTTCTTT

clone size: -
V gene: TRBV5-8
D gene: TRBD1
J gene: TRBJ1-1
CDR3 protein: CASSSGQPNTEAFF
CDR3 DNA: TGTGCCAGCAGCTCGGGACAGCCGAACACTGAAGCTTTCTTT

clone size: -
V gene: TRBV19
D gene: -
J gene: TRBJ1-5
CDR3 protein: CASSLGDGRLPQHF
CDR3 DNA: TGTGCCAGTAGTTTAGGGGACGGGAGATTGCCCCAGCATTTT

clone size: -
V gene: TRBV5-1
D gene: -
J gene: TRBJ1-1
CDR3 protein: CASSLEGTWATEAFF
CDR3 DNA: TGCGCCAGCAGCTTGGAAGGGACATGGGCCACTGAAGCTTTCTTT

clone size: few
V gene: TRBV10-3
D gene: -
J gene: TRBJ2-3
CDR3 protein: CAISERTGTDTQYF
CDR3 DNA: TGTGCCATCAGCGAGCGGACAGGCACAGATACGCAGTATTTT

clone size: few
V gene: TRBV7-8
D gene: -
J gene: TRBJ2-3
CDR3 protein: CASSLVARGDTQYF
CDR3 DNA: TGTGCCAGCAGCTTAGTAGCGAGAGGAGATACGCAGTATTTT

clone size: once
V gene: TRBV6-5
D gene: TRBD1
J gene: TRBJ2-3
CDR3 protein: CASSRTYRGPDTQYF
CDR3 DNA: TGTGCCAGCAGCCGTACGTACAGGGGGCCAGATACGCAGTATTTT

clone size: -
V gene: TRBV6-1
D gene: TRBD1
J gene: TRBJ1-5
CDR3 protein: CASSQDRGTHQPQHF
CDR3 DNA: TGTGCCAGCAGCCAGGACAGGGGAACCCATCAGCCCCAGCATTTT

clone size: -
V gene: TRBV7-9
D gene: -
J gene: TRBJ2-2
CDR3 protein: CASSLMVAADTGELFF
CDR3 DNA: TGTGCCAGCAGCTTAATGGTAGCGGCTGACACCGGGGAGCTGTTTTTT

clone size: -
V gene: TRBV6-4
D gene: TRBD1
J gene: TRBJ1-2
CDR3 protein: CASSDRGTGDRNYGYTF
CDR3 DNA: TGTGCCAGCAGTGACCGAGGGACAGGGGACCGCAACTATGGCTACACCTTC

clone size: -
V gene: TRBV6-5
D gene: -
J gene: TRBJ2-7
CDR3 protein: CASSYMGRSYEQYF
CDR3 DNA: TGTGCCAGCAGTTATATGGGCAGGAGCTACGAGCAGTACTTC

clone size: -
V gene: TRBV6-5
D gene: TRBD1
J gene: TRBJ1-1
CDR3 protein: CASSFRTGNTEAFF
CDR3 DNA: TGTGCCAGCAGTTTCCGGACAGGAAACACTGAAGCTTTCTTT

clone size: -
V gene: TRBV7-2
D gene: -
J gene: TRBJ2-5
CDR3 protein: CASSWGETQYF
CDR3 DNA: TGTGCCAGCAGCTGGGGGGAGACCCAGTACTTC

clone size: -
V gene: TRBV28
D gene: -
J gene: TRBJ2-7
CDR3 protein: CASSSPLGSHEQYF
CDR3 DNA: TGTGCCAGCAGTTCCCCTCTGGGTTCCCACGAGCAGTACTTC

clone size: -
V gene: TRBV10-3
D gene: TRBD1
J gene: TRBJ1-3
CDR3 protein: CAISETTGAGNTIYF
CDR3 DNA: TGTGCCATCAGTGAGACGACAGGGGCTGGAAACACCATATATTTT

clone size: -
V gene: TRBV4-3
D gene: -
J gene: TRBJ1-1
CDR3 protein: CASSQRYGNTEAFF
CDR3 DNA: TGCGCCAGCAGCCAACGCTACGGGAACACTGAAGCTTTCTTT

clone size: -
V gene: TRBV28
D gene: -
J gene: TRBJ1-2
CDR3 protein: CASKHGARNYGYTF
CDR3 DNA: TGTGCCAGCAAACATGGGGCTCGTAACTATGGCTACACCTTC

clone size: -
V gene: TRBV2
D gene: TRBD2
J gene: TRBJ2-5
CDR3 protein: CASSPGLAGGLAETQYF
CDR3 DNA: TGTGCCAGCAGCCCCGGACTAGCGGGGGGGCTAGCGGAGACCCAGTACTTC

clone size: -
V gene: TRBV6-5
D gene: TRBD1
J gene: TRBJ2-1
CDR3 protein: CASSYRTGPDEQFF
CDR3 DNA: TGTGCCAGCAGTTACAGGACAGGGCCCGATGAGCAGTTCTTC

clone size: -
V gene: TRBV10-3
D gene: -
J gene: TRBJ2-7
CDR3 protein: CAAGIYEQYF
CDR3 DNA: TGTGCCGCAGGGATCTACGAGCAGTACTTC

clone size: -
V gene: TRBV11-2
D gene: -
J gene: TRBJ2-2
CDR3 protein: CASSPHSTANTGELFF
CDR3 DNA: TGTGCCAGCAGCCCACACTCTACAGCGAACACCGGGGAGCTGTTTTTT

clone size: -
V gene: TRBV29-1
D gene: -
J gene: TRBJ1-2
CDR3 protein: CSVDTSGTDAGGYTF
CDR3 DNA: TGCAGCGTTGATACCTCCGGGACCGACGCCGGGGGCTACACCTTC